The 3 T cell receptor beta chains below come from one sample, sequenced in a study of shared clonotypes between healthy human individuals. The data were produced by immunoSEQ multiplex PCR, yet TCRdb's version contains in-frame clones alone and is incomplete. The sample shows more than 1.2 million clones, 98% of them seen only once. What was sequenced was naive CD4+ T cells sorted from blood. Specified subset: CD45RA+ positively selected. These receptors all come from a man aged 25-40 years in good health.

The chain has TRBV5-5 and TRBJ2-1; D might be TRBD1 (6 bases). CDR1 SGHKS and CDR2 YYEKEE come from the germline V gene (reference sequence). The CDR3 is 19 amino acids. V was trimmed by 4 bases and J by 4 bases, leaving 27 bases between them. CDR3 DNA: TGTGCCAGCAGCCTCCTAGGCCCTGACAGGTTCTATACTTACAATGAGCAGTTCTTC. Translation: CASSLLGPDRFYTYNEQFF. Together with reference TRBV5-5 and TRBJ2-1, the CDR3 gives the full variable domain: DAGVTQSPTHLIKTRGQQVTLRCSPISGHKSVSWYQQVLGQGPQFIFQYYEKEERGRGNFPDRFSARQFPNYSSELNVNALLLGDSALYLCASSLLGPDRFYTYNEQFFGPGTRLTVL.

This chain joins TRBV9 and TRBJ2-1; TRBD2 aligns across 9 bases. There are 15 residues in the CDR3. CDR1 and CDR2 (germline): SGDLS, YYNGEE. J gave up 9 bases and V 0 bases, and 7 bases lay outside the gene matches. The CDR3 nucleotides read TGTGCCAGCAGCGTAGCAGCGGGAGGATTAAGTGAGCAGTTCTTC. As protein: CASSVAAGGLSEQFF.

The V and J genes are TRBV18 and TRBJ2-7; weak D call: TRBD1 (6 bases). The ends were cut back, 6 bases at V and 4 bases at J, with 16 bases in the middle. Per the germline V gene, CDR1 is KGHSH and CDR2 is LQKENI. The CDR3 is 14 amino acids. CDR3 residues: CASSQTPGEYEQYF. The CDR3 DNA is TGTGCCAGCTCCCAGACGCCAGGGGAGTACGAGCAGTACTTC.